These 9 T cell receptor beta chains came from one sample sequenced in a study of shared clonotypes between healthy human individuals. The repertoire was sequenced with immunoSEQ multiplex PCR; TCRdb's copy has only in-frame clones and lacks some. The sample consists of more than 550,000 clones, about two thirds of them appearing once. Sample: memory CD4+ T cells sorted from blood. Subset noted: CD45RA-negative fraction. The receptors here all came from a young woman in good health.

This chain connects TRBV7-9 to TRBJ2-5; no clear D gene. This CDR3 has 12 residues. In germline, CDR1 is SEHNR, CDR2 FQNEAQ (reference sequence). Trimming stripped 5 bases from V and 9 bases from J, with 13 bases between. The CDR3 coding sequence is TGTGCCAGCAGCCCCTCTCGATGGGCCCAGTACTTC. As protein: CASSPSRWAQYF.

DNA of the CDR3: TGTGCCAGCAGCTTAGGGTTGGACAGGGGCAGGGGCTACACCTTC. It translates to CASSLGLDRGRGYTF. V is TRBV7-2 and J is TRBJ1-2; 9 bases line up with TRBD1. Germline V gene sequence: CDR1 SGHTA, CDR2 FQGNSA. The V gene end was trimmed by 1 base and the J gene end by 8 bases; junction bases not matched to a gene: 8. The CDR3 totals 15 residues.

The chain is built from TRBV7-9 and TRBJ2-3; perhaps TRBD2 as D (5 bases). The CDR3 length is 16 residues. Germline lookup yields CDR1 SEHNR and CDR2 FQNEAQ (reference sequence). Trimming pared 3 bases from V and 6 bases from J, leaving 19 bases between. The CDR3 sequence: CASSFEGTVKRDTQYF. The CDR3, as DNA: TGTGCCAGCAGCTTCGAAGGTACAGTTAAGCGGGATACGCAGTATTTT.

The table lists this clone with a few counts. The V and J genes are TRBV5-1 and TRBJ1-1; 7 nucleotides align to TRBD1. The CDR3 has 14 amino acids. With 7 bases clipped from V and 9 bases from J, the junction kept 15 bases outside the gene matches. Per germline, CDR1 SGHRS and CDR2 YFSETQ. In nucleotides, the CDR3 is TGCGCCAGCGCGGTAGGGGACAGAGTTTCTCAAGCTTTCTTT. The encoded protein is CASAVGDRVSQAFF.

This clone was seen only once. The chain has TRBV10-2 and TRBJ2-7; tentative D call: TRBD2 (6 bases). Trimming left V 3 bases short and J 12 bases short, with 21 bases between. The CDR3 has 14 amino acids. Germline lookup yields CDR1 WSHSY and CDR2 SAAADI. The CDR3 DNA sequence: TGCGCCAGCAGTGATGGGGACCGAATTAACGGGGGGTACTTC. Protein sequence: CASSDGDRINGGYF.

Details on this clone: The same CDR3 is also encoded by other DNA sequences in this sample. This chain's CDR3 is CASSLSGLTDTQYF. As DNA, the CDR3 is TGCGCCAGCAGTTTGTCGGGGTTGACAGATACGCAGTATTTT. The gene calls are TRBV5-1 and TRBJ2-3; D possibly corresponds to TRBD2 (5 bases). The CDR3 totals 14 residues. With 5 bases removed from V and 3 bases from J, the gap between germline ends came to 13 bases. Germline V lookup: CDR1 SGHRS, CDR2 YFSETQ.

At least ten counts were recorded for this clone. V and J are TRBV28 and TRBJ2-3; maybe TRBD1 (5 bases). The length of the CDR3 is 15 residues. Deletions cut 6 bases from V and 2 bases from J, with 15 bases between. Germline V gene data show CDR1 as MDHEN and CDR2 as SYDVKM. The CDR3 region is CASSQLLGHTDTQYF. The CDR3 DNA sequence: TGTGCCAGCAGCCAATTGTTGGGGCACACAGATACGCAGTATTTT.

The rearrangement uses TRBV21-1 and TRBJ1-5. TRBV21-1 is shown as a pseudogene. CDR3 size: 16 residues. CDR3 region: CASSKVGQLSNQPQHF. Written as DNA, the CDR3 is TGTGCCAGCAGCAAAGTAGGGCAGCTTAGCAATCAGCCCCAGCATTTT.

This chain connects TRBV5-1 to TRBJ2-3; a possible D gene is TRBD2 (7 bases). This CDR3 spans 20 amino acids. Germline V gene sequence: CDR1 SGHRS, CDR2 YFSETQ. Trimming removed 0 bases at V and 0 bases at J, with 23 bases between. CDR3 region: CASSLELGGRGGGSTDTQYF. The CDR3 nucleotides read TGCGCCAGCAGCTTGGAGCTCGGGGGGCGCGGCGGGGGAAGCACAGATACGCAGTATTTT.